This T cell receptor (beta chain) was captured by sequencing in a study of blood T cell repertoires in COVID-19. Study-wide background: Donors in the United States, Italy and Spain gave samples during acute or convalescent COVID-19. Nucleic acid was either cDNA or gDNA, and it came from T cells, B-cell-depleted T cells, or PBMCs.

As processed by the authors: Amplified reference gene primers provided the basis for estimating nucleated cell counts. Measured with immunoSEQ multiplex PCR; TCRdb has only the in-frame clones, and not every one. V and J calls and clone size follow that table, whereas D and trimming were derived from the DNA. Seen here are 300,000 to 400,000 clones, approximately 87% observed once, and the top ten hold 4%. This CDR3 region has 15 residues. Trimming at V came to 5 bases and at J to 3 bases, leaving 7 bases not matched to a gene. CDR1 and CDR2 (germline): LGHDT, YNNKEL (reference sequence). The clonotype originates from a woman aged 50 to 60 with active or convalescent COVID-19. The sequenced sample was peripheral blood. The chain couples TRBV3-1 (or the pseudogene TRBV3-2) to TRBJ1-2, with TRBD1 matching 9 bases. The CDR3 DNA reads as TGTGCCAGCAGCTTAACAGGGGGCTGGGACTATGGCTACACCTTC. It specifies CASSLTGGWDYGYTF.